The clone carrying this T cell receptor (beta chain) has ten or more counts. The data derive from a study of patients and donors after allogeneic stem cell transplantation. Via MiXCR, TCRdb re-called the RT-PCR reads, giving one row per CDR3 protein. The sample records more than 55,000 distinct CDR3 sequences, about an eighth being singletons. Trimming left V 5 bases short and J 7 bases short, with 14 bases between. The CDR3 consists of 12 residues. CDR1 SQVTM and CDR2 ANQGSEA come from the germline V gene. This chain links TRBV29-1 with TRBJ1-2, with D uncertain. The origin of this receptor is a human donor who was either an allogeneic HSCT recipient or a stem cell or donor lymphocyte infusion donor (not recorded which). It is not recorded whose cells these are; they may come from a transplant donor. Input material: blood, either unsorted or a sorted T cell fraction (not recorded which). The CDR3 DNA sequence: TGCAGCGTTTACCGGGTCTCTGGTGGCTACACCTTC. Translated: CSVYRVSGGYTF.